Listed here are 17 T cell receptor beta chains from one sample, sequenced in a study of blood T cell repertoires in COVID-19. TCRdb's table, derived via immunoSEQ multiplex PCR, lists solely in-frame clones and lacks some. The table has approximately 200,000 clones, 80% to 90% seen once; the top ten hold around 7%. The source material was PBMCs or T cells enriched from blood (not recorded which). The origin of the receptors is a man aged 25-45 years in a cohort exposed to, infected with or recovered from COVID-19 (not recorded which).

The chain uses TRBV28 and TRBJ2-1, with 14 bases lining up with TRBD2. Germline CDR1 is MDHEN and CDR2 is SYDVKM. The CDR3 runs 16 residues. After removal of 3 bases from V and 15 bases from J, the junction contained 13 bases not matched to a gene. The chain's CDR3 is CASSFGRSGLAGVLFF. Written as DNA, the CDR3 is TGTGCCAGCAGTTTTGGACGTTCGGGACTAGCGGGAGTTCTGTTCTTC.

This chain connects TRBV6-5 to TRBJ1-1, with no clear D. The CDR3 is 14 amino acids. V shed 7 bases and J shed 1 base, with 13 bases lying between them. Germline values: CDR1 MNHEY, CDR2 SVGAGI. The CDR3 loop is CASNPGSSNTEAFF. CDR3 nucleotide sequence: TGTGCCAGCAACCCGGGGAGCTCGAACACTGAAGCTTTCTTT.

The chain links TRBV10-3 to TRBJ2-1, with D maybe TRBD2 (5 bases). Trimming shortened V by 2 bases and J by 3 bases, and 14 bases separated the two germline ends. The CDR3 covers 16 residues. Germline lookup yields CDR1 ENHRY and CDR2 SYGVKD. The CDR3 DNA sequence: TGTGCCATCAGTGAGGCAAGCGGACTCTACTACAATGAGCAGTTCTTC. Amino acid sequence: CAISEASGLYYNEQFF.

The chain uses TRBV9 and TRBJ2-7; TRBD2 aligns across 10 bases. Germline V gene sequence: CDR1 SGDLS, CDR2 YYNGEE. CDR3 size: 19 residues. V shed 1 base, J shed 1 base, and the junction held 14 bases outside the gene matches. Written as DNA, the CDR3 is TGTGCCAGCAGCGTACGTCCCGGGACTAGCGTATCGGCGTCCTACGAGCAGTACTTC. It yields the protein CASSVRPGTSVSASYEQYF.

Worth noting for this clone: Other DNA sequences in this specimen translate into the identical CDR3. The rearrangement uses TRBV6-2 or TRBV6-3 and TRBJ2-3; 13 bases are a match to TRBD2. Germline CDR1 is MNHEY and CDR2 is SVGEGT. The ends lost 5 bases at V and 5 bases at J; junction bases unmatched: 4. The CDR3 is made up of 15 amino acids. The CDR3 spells CASSPRLAGGDTQYF. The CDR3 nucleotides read TGTGCCAGCAGTCCCAGACTAGCGGGGGGAGATACGCAGTATTTT.

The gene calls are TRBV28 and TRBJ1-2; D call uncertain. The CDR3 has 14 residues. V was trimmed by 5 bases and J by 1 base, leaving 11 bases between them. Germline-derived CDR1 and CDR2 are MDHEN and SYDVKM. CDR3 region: CASSLIPLNYGYTF. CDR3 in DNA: TGTGCCAGCAGTCTTATCCCACTTAACTATGGCTACACCTTC.

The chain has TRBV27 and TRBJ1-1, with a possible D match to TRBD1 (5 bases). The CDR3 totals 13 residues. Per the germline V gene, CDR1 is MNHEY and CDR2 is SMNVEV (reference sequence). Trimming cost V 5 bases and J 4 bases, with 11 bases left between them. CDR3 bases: TGTGCCAGCAGTCTAGACAGAGTCACTGAAGCTTTCTTT. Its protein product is CASSLDRVTEAFF.

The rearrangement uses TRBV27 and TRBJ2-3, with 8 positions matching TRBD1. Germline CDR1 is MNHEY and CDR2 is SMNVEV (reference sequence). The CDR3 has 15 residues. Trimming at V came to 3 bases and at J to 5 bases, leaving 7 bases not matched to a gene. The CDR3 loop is CASSLVAGGQDTQYF. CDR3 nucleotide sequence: TGTGCCAGCAGTTTGGTGGCAGGGGGCCAAGATACGCAGTATTTT.

In DNA form, the CDR3 reads TGTGCCAGCAGAGGGGACACTGAAGCTTTCTTT. Its protein is CASRGDTEAFF. The J gene is TRBJ1-1, the V gene TRBV28; tentatively, D is TRBD1 (5 bases). This CDR3 has 11 amino acids. The V end was cut by 6 bases, the J end by 3 bases, with 5 bases between. Looked up from germline, CDR1 is MDHEN and CDR2 is SYDVKM. Full variable domain (remainder filled in from reference TRBV28 and TRBJ1-1): DVKVTQSSRYLVKRTGEKVFLECVQDMDHENMFWYRQDPGLGLRLIYFSYDVKMKEKGDIPEGYSVSREKKERFSLILESASTNQTSMYLCASRGDTEAFFGQGTRLTVV.

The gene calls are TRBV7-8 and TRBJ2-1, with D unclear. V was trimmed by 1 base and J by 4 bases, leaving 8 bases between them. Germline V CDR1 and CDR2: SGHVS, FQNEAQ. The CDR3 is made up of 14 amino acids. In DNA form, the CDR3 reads TGTGCCAGCAGCTTAGTGGCGGAATACAATGAGCAGTTCTTC. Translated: CASSLVAEYNEQFF.

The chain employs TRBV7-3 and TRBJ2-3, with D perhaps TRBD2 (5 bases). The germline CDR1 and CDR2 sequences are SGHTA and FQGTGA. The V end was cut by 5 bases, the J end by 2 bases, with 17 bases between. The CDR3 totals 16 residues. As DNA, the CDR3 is TGTGCCAGCAGCCCGGACTCTTCCTCCCTCACAGATACGCAGTATTTT. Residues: CASSPDSSSLTDTQYF.

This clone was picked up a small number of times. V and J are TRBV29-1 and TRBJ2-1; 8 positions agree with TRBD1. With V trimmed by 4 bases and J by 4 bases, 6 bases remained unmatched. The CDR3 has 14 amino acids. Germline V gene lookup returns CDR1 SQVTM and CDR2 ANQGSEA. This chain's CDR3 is CSVAGQGIYNEQFF. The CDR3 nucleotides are TGCAGCGTTGCAGGACAGGGCATTTACAATGAGCAGTTCTTC.

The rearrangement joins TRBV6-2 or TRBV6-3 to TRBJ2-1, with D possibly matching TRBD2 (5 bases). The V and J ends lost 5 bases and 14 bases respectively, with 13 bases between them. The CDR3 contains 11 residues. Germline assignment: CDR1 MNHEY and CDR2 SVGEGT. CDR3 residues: CASSPGMAKFF. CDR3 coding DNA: TGTGCCAGCAGTCCGGGGATGGCCAAGTTCTTC.

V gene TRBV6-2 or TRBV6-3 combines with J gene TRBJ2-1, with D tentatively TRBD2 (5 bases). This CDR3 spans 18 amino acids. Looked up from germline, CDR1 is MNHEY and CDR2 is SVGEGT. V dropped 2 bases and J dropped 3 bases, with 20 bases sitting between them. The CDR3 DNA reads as TGTGCCAGCAGTTACCCCCTCGTCAGAGAGGGAGACTACAATGAGCAGTTCTTC. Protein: CASSYPLVREGDYNEQFF.

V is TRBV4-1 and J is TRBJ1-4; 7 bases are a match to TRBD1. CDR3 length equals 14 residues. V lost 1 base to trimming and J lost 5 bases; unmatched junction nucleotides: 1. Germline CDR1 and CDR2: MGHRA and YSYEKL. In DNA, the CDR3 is TGCGCCAGCAGCCAAGGGACAGGCAATGAAAAACTGTTTTTT. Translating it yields CASSQGTGNEKLFF.

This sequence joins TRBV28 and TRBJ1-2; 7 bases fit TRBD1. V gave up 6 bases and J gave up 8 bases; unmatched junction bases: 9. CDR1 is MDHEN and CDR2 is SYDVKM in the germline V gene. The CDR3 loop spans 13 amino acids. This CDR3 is CASRPGTVDGYTF. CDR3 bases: TGTGCCAGCAGGCCCGGGACAGTGGACGGCTACACCTTC.

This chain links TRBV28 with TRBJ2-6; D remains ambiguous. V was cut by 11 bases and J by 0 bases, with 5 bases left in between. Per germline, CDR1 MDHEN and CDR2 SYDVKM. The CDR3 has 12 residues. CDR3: CAVNSGANVLTF. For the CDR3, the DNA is TGTGCCGTCAACTCTGGGGCCAACGTCCTGACTTTC.